The next 12 T cell receptor beta chains were all read from a single sample in a study of cytomegalovirus exposure and HLA in healthy donors. The study ran its PCR with 60 Vbeta and 13 Jbeta primers. Profiled with immunoSEQ multiplex PCR; TCRdb holds only in-frame clones, not every one. The repertoire consists of 140,000 to 150,000 clones, with 73% occurring once and the leading ten covering under 2%. Sequencing was performed on PBMCs. The source is a woman in her late teens or twenties in good health and CMV-seronegative.

For the CDR3, the DNA is TGCGCCAGCTCGTGGGCGGGCGAAAACACCGGGGAGCTGTTTTTT. Translation: CASSWAGENTGELFF. V gene TRBV5-1 combines with J gene TRBJ2-2; a possible D gene is TRBD2 (5 bases). From germline, CDR1 is SGHRS and CDR2 YFSETQ. This CDR3 comprises 15 residues. Trimming took off 7 bases at V and 2 bases at J, with 15 bases between the two ends.

This chain connects TRBV6-5 to TRBJ1-1, with TRBD1 matching 10 bases. Germline CDR1 MNHEY, CDR2 SVGAGI. J lost 8 bases, V lost 2 bases, and 11 bases had no gene match. This CDR3 region has 16 residues. DNA for the CDR3: TGTGCCAGCAGTTACACACGTAGACAGGGGGCCAACGAAGCTTTCTTT. It codes for CASSYTRRQGANEAFF.

J is TRBJ2-1 and V is TRBV9, with 8 bases matching TRBD2. The CDR3 sequence is 15 residues long. Germline assignment: CDR1 SGDLS and CDR2 YYNGEE. Trimming took 2 bases from V and 6 from J; bases not matched to a gene: 7. CDR3 region: CASSVDSGAINEQFF. For the CDR3, the DNA is TGTGCCAGCAGCGTCGATAGCGGGGCCATCAATGAGCAGTTCTTC.

The chain combines TRBV30 with TRBJ1-5; 11 bases align to TRBD1. Germline V gene lookup returns CDR1 GTSNPN and CDR2 SVGIG (reference sequence). V shed 3 bases and J 5 bases; nucleotides not matched to a gene: 0. This CDR3 spans 13 amino acids. For the CDR3, the DNA is TGTGCCTGGAGGGGACAGGGGGATCAGCCCCAGCATTTT. Amino acid sequence: CAWRGQGDQPQHF.

This clone has only one observation. This chain uses TRBV6-1 with TRBJ2-7, with D possibly matching TRBD2 (5 bases). Trimming took off 7 bases at V and 0 bases at J, with 16 bases between the two ends. The CDR3 has 15 amino acids. Germline assignment: CDR1 MNHNS and CDR2 SASEGT. The CDR3 DNA reads as TGTGCCAGCACCCGCGGAACAACTAGCTCCTACGAGCAGTACGTC. Translated, it gives CASTRGTTSSYEQYV.

This chain joins TRBV7-2 and TRBJ1-4; the D is unclear. The CDR3 runs 16 residues. V shed 2 bases and J shed 6 bases, with 16 bases lying between them. Looked up from germline, CDR1 is SGHTA and CDR2 is FQGNSA. CDR3 bases: TGTGCCAGCAGCTTATTAGGAGAGGGCGCGGATGAAAAACTGTTTTTT. It codes for CASSLLGEGADEKLFF.

The chain employs TRBV28 and TRBJ1-1, with a tentative D call TRBD1 (5 bases). Germline V gene sequence: CDR1 MDHEN, CDR2 SYDVKM. This CDR3 has 14 amino acids. V was clipped by 3 bases and J by 4 bases, with 12 bases between them. The CDR3 nucleotides read TGTGCCAGCAGTTTCTGGCAGGGCATCACTGAAGCTTTCTTT. Its translation: CASSFWQGITEAFF.

V usage is TRBV2 and J usage is TRBJ2-7, with a tentative D call TRBD1 (5 bases). The germline CDR1 and CDR2 sequences are SNHLY and FYNNEI. This CDR3 has 13 amino acids. V was cut by 5 bases and J by 6 bases, with 14 bases left in between. The CDR3 region has the DNA TGTGCCAGCAGTTTTAACCAGGGATCCGAGCAGTACTTC. Translated, it gives CASSFNQGSEQYF.

The J gene is TRBJ2-2, the V gene TRBV2; 9 positions agree with TRBD2. Per germline, CDR1 SNHLY and CDR2 FYNNEI. V was clipped by 4 bases and J by 0 bases; unmatched bases: 3. The CDR3 runs 16 residues. The CDR3 coding sequence is TGTGCCAGCAGTGTCCCTAGCGGGGCGAACACCGGGGAGCTGTTTTTT. It translates to CASSVPSGANTGELFF.

DNA of the CDR3: TGTGCCAGCAGCTCACACGACAGGAGTTGGGGCTACACCTTC. Amino acids: CASSSHDRSWGYTF. The V gene is TRBV5-4, the J gene TRBJ1-2, with D perhaps matching TRBD1 (6 bases). This CDR3 is built from 14 residues. Trimming shortened V by 3 bases and J by 8 bases, and 17 bases separated the two germline ends. The germline V gene encodes CDR1 SGHNT and CDR2 YYREEE (reference sequence).

This clone was observed a handful of times. The chain employs TRBV5-8 and TRBJ1-3; 7 bases fit TRBD1. This CDR3 has 16 residues. V gave up 4 bases and J gave up 0 bases; unmatched junction bases: 7. From germline, CDR1 is SGHTS and CDR2 YDEGEE. The CDR3 sequence: CASSAGQRTSGNTIYF. CDR3 nucleotide sequence: TGTGCCAGCAGCGCGGGACAGAGAACCTCTGGAAACACCATATATTTT.

This clone was detected only a few times. This rearrangement joins TRBV7-8 to TRBJ1-1; D uncertain. This CDR3 contains 15 residues. V dropped 5 bases and J dropped 4 bases, with 17 bases sitting between them. CDR1 and CDR2 from the germline V gene are SGHVS and FQNEAQ. Written as DNA, the CDR3 is TGTGCCAGCAGCCTCCAGACAAGTGTGAGCACTGAAGCTTTCTTT. Translated: CASSLQTSVSTEAFF.